Each of the 10 T cell receptor beta chains below was sequenced from the same sample in a study of T cell therapy after organ transplantation. Time point indicated: 4-8 weeks after completion of therapy. This table comes from immunoSEQ multiplex PCR, and its TCRdb copy is limited to in-frame clones, with some not included. The table records about 3,400 clones, 69% of them present only once. Their recognized antigens are unknown. Sequenced here: CD8+ T cells from blood, sampled after autologous CMV-specific T cell therapy. The receptor source for this set is a human patient who had received a solid organ transplant and had CMV disease. Some T cells may possibly be graft donor cells.

The CDR3 DNA reads TGCGCCAGCAGCTTGGCGGGAGAAATAAATGAGCAGTTCTTC. This gives the protein CASSLAGEINEQFF. This chain links TRBV5-1 with TRBJ2-1; D might be TRBD2 (6 bases). The CDR3 consists of 14 residues. V dropped 0 bases and J dropped 7 bases, with 11 bases sitting between them. Germline-derived CDR1 and CDR2 are SGHRS and YFSETQ.

This clone is deemed medium-sized (0.01 to 0.1%). V usage is TRBV9 and J usage is TRBJ2-3; 12 bases line up with TRBD1. Trimming removed 0 bases from V and 5 bases from J; junction bases left unmatched: 7. The germline gives CDR1 SGDLS, CDR2 YYNGEE. This CDR3 is built from 17 residues. As DNA, the CDR3 is TGTGCCAGCAGCGTAGGACCGGGACAGGGGGCAGTAGATACGCAGTATTTT. It specifies CASSVGPGQGAVDTQYF. Variable domain in full (rest from reference TRBV9 and TRBJ2-3): DSGVTQTPKHLITATGQRVTLRCSPRSGDLSVYWYQQSLDQGLQFLIQYYNGEERAKGNILERFSAQQFPDLHSELNLSSLELGDSALYFCASSVGPGQGAVDTQYFGPGTRLTVL.

This clone turned up a few times. The chain joins TRBV15 to TRBJ2-7; 7 bases line up with TRBD1. The CDR3 has 16 amino acids. V was pared by 1 base and J by 4 bases, with 10 bases of the junction left unmatched. Germline lookup yields CDR1 LNHNV and CDR2 YYDKDF (reference sequence). This chain's CDR3 is CATSRAKTGLGYEQYV. The CDR3 bases are TGTGCCACCAGCAGAGCCAAGACAGGGTTGGGTTACGAGCAGTACGTC.

The J gene is TRBJ1-1, the V gene TRBV6-5; D not certain. The CDR3 is 12 amino acids. V was trimmed by 0 bases and J by 5 bases, leaving 4 bases between them. Germline V lookup: CDR1 MNHEY, CDR2 SVGAGI. DNA for the CDR3: TGTGCCAGCAGTTACTCTGAAACTGAAGCTTTCTTT. It is translated as CASSYSETEAFF.

V is TRBV27 and J is TRBJ1-1; D possibly corresponds to TRBD1 (5 bases). From germline, CDR1 is MNHEY and CDR2 SMNVEV (reference sequence). CDR3 length: 14 residues. V was pared by 5 bases and J by 0 bases, with 10 bases between. The CDR3 nucleotides read TGTGCCAGCAGTCACGACAGCATGAACACTGAAGCTTTCTTT. This translates into CASSHDSMNTEAFF.

The gene calls are TRBV30 and TRBJ1-3; no reliable D call. Germline V gives CDR1 GTSNPN, CDR2 SVGIG (reference sequence). Trimming removed 4 bases from V and 0 bases from J, with 7 bases in between. This CDR3 region has 13 residues. DNA for the CDR3: TGTGCCTGGACCGACAACTCTGGAAACACCATATATTTT. As protein: CAWTDNSGNTIYF.

By frequency in the sample, this clone is medium-sized. The genes are TRBV7-8 and TRBJ2-7, with 8 nucleotides matching TRBD1. V was pared by 8 bases and J by 4 bases, with 7 bases of the junction left unmatched. Germline loops: CDR1 SGHVS, CDR2 FQNEAQ. The CDR3 has 13 residues. CDR3 sequence: CASFGTGGYEQYF. CDR3 coding DNA: TGTGCCAGCTTCGGGACAGGCGGTTACGAGCAGTACTTC.

This clone has only a few counts. The rearrangement uses TRBV28 and TRBJ2-3, with D perhaps matching TRBD2 (5 bases). The V end was cut by 3 bases, the J end by 1 base, with 8 bases between. This CDR3 comprises 14 residues. Germline CDR1 MDHEN, CDR2 SYDVKM. CDR3 loop: CASSFLAGTDTQYF. In DNA, the CDR3 is TGTGCCAGCAGTTTTCTAGCCGGCACAGATACGCAGTATTTT.

The rearrangement joins TRBV7-9 to TRBJ2-2; D uncertain. This CDR3 region has 14 residues. Trimming cost V 3 bases and J 4 bases, with 9 bases left between them. Germline V gives CDR1 SEHNR, CDR2 FQNEAQ (reference sequence). The CDR3 loop reads CASSLVPGTGELFF. As DNA, the CDR3 is TGTGCCAGCAGCTTGGTGCCAGGCACCGGGGAGCTGTTTTTT.

This clone has more than one count but fewer than ten. This sequence joins TRBV18 and TRBJ2-3; D is perhaps TRBD2 (5 bases). Germline V gene data show CDR1 as KGHSH and CDR2 as LQKENI. The CDR3 has 14 amino acids. Between the trimmed V and J ends, which lost 3 bases and 1 base, there was a span of 8 bases. The chain's CDR3 is CASSPYGGTDTQYF. The CDR3 nucleotides are TGTGCCAGCTCACCGTACGGGGGCACAGATACGCAGTATTTT.